What follows describes a single TCR beta chain. The data originate from a study of OX40 agonist ivuxolimab in advanced cancers. For the study at large: From roughly 23 to 85 years was the age range, with a mean of roughly 64 years, and approximately 80% were male.

The CDR3 is made up of 13 amino acids. The V gene's germline CDR1 is MDHEN and CDR2 SYDVKM. V was clipped by 6 bases and J by 8 bases, with 14 bases between them. TCRdb's copy holds only in-frame clones and misses some; the assay was immunoSEQ multiplex PCR. Among roughly 62,000 clones, more than 70% were seen once, and the ten largest hold under 3%. The receptor comes from an adult with an advanced solid tumor such as melanoma, head and neck, liver or kidney cancer. Material: CD4+ or CD8+ T cells sorted from blood, obtained in a trial of the OX40 agonist ivuxolimab. This chain uses TRBV28 with TRBJ2-1; D may match TRBD1 or TRBD2 (6 bases each). CDR3 loop: CASRWGAGDEQFF. CDR3 bases: TGTGCCAGCAGGTGGGGGGCCGGAGATGAGCAGTTCTTC.